This is a list of T cell receptor beta chains from one sample in a study of shared clonotypes between healthy human individuals. Libraries were prepared by immunoSEQ multiplex PCR; TCRdb keeps only in-frame clonotypes and omits some of them. The sample includes roughly 1,000,000 clones, 70% to 80% of them seen just once. Sample: memory CD4+ T cells from PBMCs. These receptors were collected from a man between 18 and 35 years old in good health. Some clones in this sample may be carry-over from other donors' samples. CDR3s include the opening cysteine and the closing phenylalanine or tryptophan. The order of the fields is CDR3 length, clone size, D gene, V gene, J gene, CDR3 DNA, CDR3 protein. The D gene is left open where the match is weak. Some rows have no size entry. The others give once, few or many, or a class for an expanded clone.

len: 15; abundance: NA; d_gene: NA; v_gene: TRBV4-1; j_gene: TRBJ1-6; CDR3nt: TGCGCCAGCAGCCAAGATTTATCCTATAATTCACCCCTCCACTTT; CDR3aa: CASSQDLSYNSPLHF
len: 16; abundance: once; d_gene: TRBD2; v_gene: TRBV7-2; j_gene: TRBJ2-2; CDR3nt: TGTGCCAGCAGCCCTAGCGGGGGCGCGAACACCGGGGAGCTGTTTTTT; CDR3aa: CASSPSGGANTGELFF
len: 11; abundance: NA; d_gene: NA; v_gene: TRBV4-1; j_gene: TRBJ2-3; CDR3nt: TGCGCCAGCATCGCGACAGATACGCAGTATTTT; CDR3aa: CASIATDTQYF
len: 14; abundance: NA; d_gene: NA; v_gene: TRBV7-2; j_gene: TRBJ2-2; CDR3nt: TGTGCCAGTTCCGGGGGACAGAACACCGGGGAGCTGTTTTTT; CDR3aa: CASSGGQNTGELFF
len: 13; abundance: few; d_gene: NA; v_gene: TRBV6-4; j_gene: TRBJ1-1; CDR3nt: TGTGCCAGCAGTGACTCGAGAGCCACTGAAGCTTTCTTT; CDR3aa: CASSDSRATEAFF
len: 14; abundance: NA; d_gene: NA; v_gene: TRBV28; j_gene: TRBJ1-2; CDR3nt: TGTGCCAGCAGTACCGAACAGGGTTTTCGGGGCTACACCTTC; CDR3aa: CASSTEQGFRGYTF
len: 13; abundance: NA; d_gene: NA; v_gene: TRBV5-4; j_gene: TRBJ2-1; CDR3nt: TGTGCCAGCAGCTTGGTAGGATACAATGAGCAGTTCTTC; CDR3aa: CASSLVGYNEQFF
len: 16; abundance: NA; d_gene: TRBD1; v_gene: TRBV7-8; j_gene: TRBJ1-2; CDR3nt: TGTGCCAGCAGCGGACAGGGAATCGCGCCCGGCTATGGCTACACCTTC; CDR3aa: CASSGQGIAPGYGYTF
len: 14; abundance: once; d_gene: NA; v_gene: TRBV5-1; j_gene: TRBJ2-5; CDR3nt: TGCGCCAGCAGCCTCTCAACAGATATAGAGACCCAGTACTTC; CDR3aa: CASSLSTDIETQYF
len: 14; abundance: NA; d_gene: NA; v_gene: TRBV11-1; j_gene: TRBJ1-2; CDR3nt: TGTGCCAGCAGCTCAGCCCAGGGTTATGCTGGCTACACCTTC; CDR3aa: CASSSAQGYAGYTF
len: 14; abundance: NA; d_gene: NA; v_gene: TRBV27; j_gene: TRBJ2-7; CDR3nt: TGTGCCAGCAGTCCCTACAGGGAATCGTCCGAGCAGTACTTC; CDR3aa: CASSPYRESSEQYF
len: 16; abundance: few; d_gene: NA; v_gene: TRBV1; j_gene: TRBJ1-3; CDR3nt: TGCACCAGCAGCCAAGTCGACCGCTACTCTGGAAACACCATATATTTT; CDR3aa: CTSSQVDRYSGNTIYF
len: 11; abundance: NA; d_gene: NA; v_gene: TRBV29-1; j_gene: TRBJ2-3; CDR3nt: TGCAGCGTTGGGAGGGACAATACGCAGTATTTT; CDR3aa: CSVGRDNTQYF
len: 19; abundance: once; d_gene: TRBD1; v_gene: TRBV16; j_gene: TRBJ1-5; CDR3nt: TGTGCCAGCAGCCAATCGGGGATTCAGACAGGGGGCCGGAATCAGCCCCAGCATTTT; CDR3aa: CASSQSGIQTGGRNQPQHF
len: 13; abundance: NA; d_gene: NA; v_gene: TRBV6-6; j_gene: TRBJ2-6; CDR3nt: TGTGCCAGCAGTAGCTCTGGGGCCAACGTCCTGACTTTC; CDR3aa: CASSSSGANVLTF
len: 12; abundance: once; d_gene: NA; v_gene: TRBV29-1; j_gene: TRBJ2-3; CDR3nt: TGCAGCGTTGATGGTGGAACAGATACGCAGTATTTT; CDR3aa: CSVDGGTDTQYF
len: 10; abundance: NA; d_gene: NA; v_gene: TRBV20-1; j_gene: TRBJ1-2; CDR3nt: TGCAGTGCTATGGGGAACCAGGTCACCTTC; CDR3aa: CSAMGNQVTF
len: 15; abundance: NA; d_gene: TRBD2; v_gene: TRBV6-1; j_gene: TRBJ2-1; CDR3nt: TGTGCCAGCAGTACGGGACTAGCGGGAGGTTTGGAGCAGTTCTTC; CDR3aa: CASSTGLAGGLEQFF
len: 14; abundance: NA; d_gene: NA; v_gene: TRBV29-1; j_gene: TRBJ2-2; CDR3nt: TGCAGCGTGAGGGGGAGACAGAACACCGGGGAGCTGTTTTTT; CDR3aa: CSVRGRQNTGELFF
len: 11; abundance: NA; d_gene: NA; v_gene: TRBV7-2; j_gene: TRBJ2-2; CDR3nt: TGTGCCAGCAGCTTGGCCCGGGAGCTGTTTTTT; CDR3aa: CASSLARELFF
len: 14; abundance: NA; d_gene: NA; v_gene: TRBV11-1; j_gene: TRBJ1-6; CDR3nt: TGTGCCAGCAGCTTAGGGCAGCAGTATTCGGCCCTCCACTTT; CDR3aa: CASSLGQQYSALHF
len: 15; abundance: NA; d_gene: NA; v_gene: TRBV4-3; j_gene: TRBJ2-5; CDR3nt: TGCGCCGGCAGCCAAGAATTAGGAGCCGGAGAGACCCGGTACTTC; CDR3aa: CAGSQELGAGETRYF
len: 16; abundance: NA; d_gene: TRBD2; v_gene: TRBV19; j_gene: TRBJ2-1; CDR3nt: TGTGCCAGTAGTATAGCGGGGGGTTCGGCGAATCGGGAGCAGTTCTTC; CDR3aa: CASSIAGGSANREQFF
len: 14; abundance: NA; d_gene: NA; v_gene: TRBV6-5; j_gene: TRBJ2-3; CDR3nt: TGTGCCAGCAGTTACAGCGAGGGTTGGGATACGCAGTATTTT; CDR3aa: CASSYSEGWDTQYF
len: 14; abundance: NA; d_gene: TRBD2; v_gene: TRBV30; j_gene: TRBJ2-3; CDR3nt: TGTGCCTGGAGGGGGACTAGCGGGAAGGATACGCAGTATTTT; CDR3aa: CAWRGTSGKDTQYF
len: 16; abundance: once; d_gene: TRBD2; v_gene: TRBV7-2; j_gene: TRBJ2-2; CDR3nt: TGTGCCAGCAGCGTGACTAGCGGGGCGAACACCGGGGAGCTGTTTTTT; CDR3aa: CASSVTSGANTGELFF
len: 12; abundance: NA; d_gene: NA; v_gene: TRBV25-1; j_gene: TRBJ2-1; CDR3nt: TGTGCCAGCAGTGAAGTTTTCAATGAGCAGTTCTTC; CDR3aa: CASSEVFNEQFF
len: 16; abundance: NA; d_gene: TRBD1; v_gene: TRBV27; j_gene: TRBJ1-5; CDR3nt: TGTGCCAGCAGTCCCTACCGGGACAGGGGAAGTCAGCCCCAGCATTTT; CDR3aa: CASSPYRDRGSQPQHF
len: 13; abundance: once; d_gene: TRBD1; v_gene: TRBV18; j_gene: TRBJ2-7; CDR3nt: TGTGCCAGCTCCCCCGGGACAGGGTACGAGCAGTACTTC; CDR3aa: CASSPGTGYEQYF
len: 14; abundance: few; d_gene: NA; v_gene: TRBV1; j_gene: TRBJ2-4; CDR3nt: TGCACCAGCAGCCCGAGAGGGTTAAAAAACATTCAGTACTTC; CDR3aa: CTSSPRGLKNIQYF
len: 16; abundance: NA; d_gene: NA; v_gene: TRBV5-1; j_gene: TRBJ2-7; CDR3nt: TGCGCCAGCAGCTTGGTACGTCCGTCCCCCATCGACGAGCAGTACTTC; CDR3aa: CASSLVRPSPIDEQYF
len: 13; abundance: few; d_gene: TRBD1; v_gene: TRBV7-2; j_gene: TRBJ2-7; CDR3nt: TGTGCCAGCAGCAGGACAGGGAACTACGAGCAGTACTTC; CDR3aa: CASSRTGNYEQYF
len: 15; abundance: NA; d_gene: TRBD1; v_gene: TRBV5-1; j_gene: TRBJ2-3; CDR3nt: TGCGCCAGCAGCGTGGCGGGACAGGGCATTGATACGCAGTATTTT; CDR3aa: CASSVAGQGIDTQYF
len: 14; abundance: NA; d_gene: NA; v_gene: TRBV5-4; j_gene: TRBJ2-3; CDR3nt: TGTGCCAGCAGCTTGGCCCGCCACACAGATACGCAGTATTTT; CDR3aa: CASSLARHTDTQYF
len: 14; abundance: once; d_gene: NA; v_gene: TRBV6-1; j_gene: TRBJ1-3; CDR3nt: TGTGCCAGCAGTGTGGGAGGACCTGGAAACACCATATATTTT; CDR3aa: CASSVGGPGNTIYF
len: 13; abundance: NA; d_gene: NA; v_gene: TRBV2; j_gene: TRBJ2-7; CDR3nt: TGTGCCAGCGTTGGGGGCTCGTCCCACGAGCAGTACTTC; CDR3aa: CASVGGSSHEQYF
len: 13; abundance: NA; d_gene: NA; v_gene: TRBV4-3; j_gene: TRBJ1-2; CDR3nt: TGCGCCAGCAGCCTAGAACGTAACTATGGCTACACCTTC; CDR3aa: CASSLERNYGYTF
len: 12; abundance: NA; d_gene: NA; v_gene: TRBV19; j_gene: TRBJ1-5; CDR3nt: TGTGCCAGTAGTATAGGTCGTCAGCCCCAGCATTTT; CDR3aa: CASSIGRQPQHF
len: 15; abundance: NA; d_gene: TRBD1; v_gene: TRBV7-2; j_gene: TRBJ2-7; CDR3nt: TGTGCCAGCAGCTTAGGACAGGGGCAGGGCTACGAGCAGTACTTC; CDR3aa: CASSLGQGQGYEQYF
len: 13; abundance: NA; d_gene: NA; v_gene: TRBV29-1; j_gene: TRBJ1-1; CDR3nt: TGCAGCGTTGAAACAGGCAGTGGCACTGAAGCTTTCTTT; CDR3aa: CSVETGSGTEAFF
len: 15; abundance: NA; d_gene: NA; v_gene: TRBV29-1; j_gene: TRBJ1-4; CDR3nt: TGCAGCGTTGTCGACCAGTTTGCAACTAATGAAAAACTGTTTTTT; CDR3aa: CSVVDQFATNEKLFF
len: 13; abundance: NA; d_gene: NA; v_gene: TRBV7-2; j_gene: TRBJ2-7; CDR3nt: TGTGCCAGCAGCTTAGAAATCCCGGGAGATCGGTACTTC; CDR3aa: CASSLEIPGDRYF
len: 13; abundance: NA; d_gene: NA; v_gene: TRBV28; j_gene: TRBJ2-1; CDR3nt: TGTGCCAGCAGCCCCCCTAGCGCTGGTGAGCAGTTCTTC; CDR3aa: CASSPPSAGEQFF
len: 15; abundance: few; d_gene: TRBD2; v_gene: TRBV14; j_gene: TRBJ2-5; CDR3nt: TGTGCCAGCAGCCCTCGTCCTAGCGGGAGGGAGACCCAGTACTTC; CDR3aa: CASSPRPSGRETQYF
len: 13; abundance: NA; d_gene: TRBD2; v_gene: TRBV29-1; j_gene: TRBJ2-3; CDR3nt: TGCAGCGTTGGGGCGGGAGGCACAGATACGCAGTATTTT; CDR3aa: CSVGAGGTDTQYF
len: 14; abundance: NA; d_gene: TRBD1; v_gene: TRBV5-1; j_gene: TRBJ2-7; CDR3nt: TGCGCCAGCAGCTTGGGGACAGGGGGGCTCGAGCAGTACTTC; CDR3aa: CASSLGTGGLEQYF